The rows below give T cell receptor beta chains drawn from one sample of a study of shared clonotypes between healthy human individuals. Sequencing used immunoSEQ multiplex PCR; TCRdb keeps in-frame clones, though not all of them. The sample carries around 510,000 clones, roughly 95% recorded once. Sequencing used naive CD4+ T cells sorted from blood. These receptor sequences come from a woman under 40 in good health. The CDR3 runs from the conserved cysteine through the conserved F or W. D genes are given only for firm matches. Clone size, where shown, is once, few, many, or a class for clones that have expanded.

size: once
V: TRBV27
D: NA
J: TRBJ2-5
CDR3: CASSLQGRGDQETQYF
DNA: TGTGCCAGCAGTCTACAGGGCCGGGGGGATCAGGAGACCCAGTACTTC

size: NA
V: TRBV27
D: NA
J: TRBJ2-7
CDR3: CASSLGGPYEQYF
DNA: TGTGCCAGCAGTTTGGGCGGTCCCTACGAGCAGTACTTC

size: NA
V: TRBV27
D: TRBD2
J: TRBJ2-1
CDR3: CASSLNSVGGRMSNEQFF
DNA: TGTGCCAGCAGTTTAAATTCCGTTGGCGGGAGAATGTCAAATGAGCAGTTCTTC

size: NA
V: TRBV18
D: NA
J: TRBJ2-7
CDR3: CASSPGGTGFEQYF
DNA: TGTGCCAGCTCCCCGGGGGGGACAGGGTTCGAGCAGTACTTC

size: once
V: TRBV19
D: NA
J: TRBJ2-7
CDR3: CASSPLGQSYEQYF
DNA: TGTGCCAGTAGTCCCCTAGGACAGTCCTACGAGCAGTACTTC

size: NA
V: TRBV2
D: TRBD1
J: TRBJ2-2
CDR3: CASSEIGQGAIDTGELFF
DNA: TGTGCCAGCAGTGAAATAGGACAGGGGGCGATCGACACCGGGGAGCTGTTTTTT

size: NA
V: TRBV7-8
D: NA
J: TRBJ1-5
CDR3: CASSLSTDGQPQHF
DNA: TGTGCCAGCAGCTTAAGTACGGATGGCCAGCCCCAGCATTTT

size: NA
V: TRBV7-9
D: NA
J: TRBJ2-2
CDR3: CASSPGQNTGELFF
DNA: TGTGCCAGCAGCCCCGGACAGAACACCGGGGAGCTGTTTTTT

size: once
V: TRBV6-5
D: TRBD2
J: TRBJ2-7
CDR3: CASSFLAGGTYEQYF
DNA: TGTGCCAGCAGTTTCCTAGCGGGAGGAACCTACGAGCAGTACTTC

size: NA
V: TRBV27
D: TRBD2
J: TRBJ2-1
CDR3: CASRTGLAGGKNNEQFF
DNA: TGTGCCAGCAGGACCGGACTAGCGGGAGGAAAAAACAATGAGCAGTTCTTC

size: NA
V: TRBV2
D: TRBD1
J: TRBJ2-1
CDR3: CASSVRDRVNEQFF
DNA: TGTGCCAGCAGTGTCCGGGACAGGGTCAATGAGCAGTTCTTC

size: NA
V: TRBV28
D: NA
J: TRBJ1-2
CDR3: CASRPTGANYGYTF
DNA: TGTGCCAGCAGACCGACAGGAGCTAACTATGGCTACACCTTC

size: NA
V: TRBV19
D: NA
J: TRBJ2-1
CDR3: CASSIVRGLSPYNEQFF
DNA: TGTGCCAGTAGTATAGTGAGAGGGCTTTCCCCCTACAATGAGCAGTTCTTC

size: once
V: TRBV11-2
D: NA
J: TRBJ1-1
CDR3: CASSLVREDRAFF
DNA: TGTGCCAGCAGCTTAGTACGGGAGGATCGAGCTTTCTTT

size: NA
V: TRBV9
D: TRBD1
J: TRBJ1-6
CDR3: CASSPQTGVNSPLHF
DNA: TGTGCCAGCAGCCCGCAGACAGGGGTTAATTCACCCCTCCACTTT

size: NA
V: TRBV19
D: TRBD2
J: TRBJ2-3
CDR3: CASSAERESRGGTDTQYF
DNA: TGTGCCAGTAGTGCCGAGCGGGAGAGCCGGGGGGGCACAGATACGCAGTATTTT

size: NA
V: TRBV28
D: NA
J: TRBJ1-5
CDR3: CASSGNINQPQHF
DNA: TGTGCCAGCAGCGGTAATATCAATCAGCCCCAGCATTTT

size: NA
V: TRBV10-3
D: TRBD1
J: TRBJ1-1
CDR3: CAIREQGAIYTEAFF
DNA: TGTGCCATCAGGGAACAGGGGGCAATTTACACTGAAGCTTTCTTT

size: NA
V: TRBV5-5
D: NA
J: TRBJ2-7
CDR3: CASSFSSYEQYF
DNA: TGTGCCAGCAGCTTCAGCTCCTACGAGCAGTACTTC

size: NA
V: TRBV27
D: NA
J: TRBJ2-7
CDR3: CASSSRQELYEQYF
DNA: TGTGCCAGCAGTTCCCGCCAAGAACTCTACGAGCAGTACTTC

size: NA
V: TRBV5-1
D: TRBD1
J: TRBJ2-7
CDR3: CASSLTGGDEQYF
DNA: TGCGCCAGCAGCCTGACAGGGGGCGACGAGCAGTACTTC

size: NA
V: TRBV5-1
D: TRBD1
J: TRBJ2-4
CDR3: CASSRDAGGLAKNIQYF
DNA: TGCGCCAGCAGCAGGGATGCAGGGGGCCTAGCCAAAAACATTCAGTACTTC

size: NA
V: TRBV5-5
D: TRBD2
J: TRBJ2-7
CDR3: CASSFLSSGLYEQYF
DNA: TGTGCCAGCAGCTTCCTATCTAGCGGCCTCTACGAGCAGTACTTC

size: NA
V: TRBV2
D: TRBD1
J: TRBJ1-5
CDR3: CASSGDSGFNQPQHF
DNA: TGTGCCAGCAGTGGGGACAGTGGATTCAATCAGCCCCAGCATTTT

size: NA
V: TRBV28
D: TRBD1
J: TRBJ2-7
CDR3: CASKLTGISFEQYF
DNA: TGTGCCAGCAAACTGACAGGGATTTCTTTCGAGCAGTACTTC

size: NA
V: TRBV6-5
D: NA
J: TRBJ2-7
CDR3: CASSYTGREQYF
DNA: TGTGCCAGCAGTTACACAGGGAGGGAGCAGTACTTC

size: NA
V: TRBV28
D: TRBD1
J: TRBJ2-7
CDR3: CASRSGTGYPKDYEQYF
DNA: TGTGCCAGCAGATCCGGGACAGGGTATCCTAAGGACTACGAGCAGTACTTC

size: NA
V: TRBV28
D: NA
J: TRBJ1-3
CDR3: CASRAQFSGNTIYF
DNA: TGTGCCAGCAGAGCGCAGTTTTCTGGAAACACCATATATTTT

size: NA
V: TRBV5-1
D: NA
J: TRBJ2-7
CDR3: CASSRNRVGKWVSYEQYF
DNA: TGCGCCAGCAGCAGGAACAGGGTGGGGAAATGGGTTTCCTACGAGCAGTACTTC

size: NA
V: TRBV11-3
D: NA
J: TRBJ1-1
CDR3: CASSFTPNTEAFF
DNA: TGTGCCAGCAGCTTCACACCCAACACTGAAGCTTTCTTT

size: few
V: TRBV30
D: NA
J: TRBJ2-6
CDR3: CAWRYGSGANVLTF
DNA: TGTGCCTGGAGGTATGGCTCTGGGGCCAACGTCCTGACTTTC

size: NA
V: TRBV18
D: NA
J: TRBJ2-7
CDR3: CASSPTTYEQYF
DNA: TGTGCCAGCTCACCAACGACCTACGAGCAGTACTTC

size: NA
V: TRBV5-1
D: NA
J: TRBJ1-1
CDR3: CASSLLSNTEAFF
DNA: TGCGCCAGCAGCCTTTTGTCGAACACTGAAGCTTTCTTT

size: NA
V: TRBV6-1
D: TRBD2
J: TRBJ2-7
CDR3: CASSESGDSYYEQYF
DNA: TGTGCCAGCAGTGAAAGCGGGGACTCCTACTACGAGCAGTACTTC